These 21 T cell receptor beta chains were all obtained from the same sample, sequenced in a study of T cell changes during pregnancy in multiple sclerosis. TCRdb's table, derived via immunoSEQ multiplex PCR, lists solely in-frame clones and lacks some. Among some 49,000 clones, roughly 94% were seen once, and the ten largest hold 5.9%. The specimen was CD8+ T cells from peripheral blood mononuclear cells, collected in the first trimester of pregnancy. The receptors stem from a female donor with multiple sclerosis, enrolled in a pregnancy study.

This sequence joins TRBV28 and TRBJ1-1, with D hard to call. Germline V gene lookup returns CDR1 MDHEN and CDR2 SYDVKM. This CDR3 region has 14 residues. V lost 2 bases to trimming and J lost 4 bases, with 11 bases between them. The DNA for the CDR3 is TGTGCCAGCAGTTTACTCCGTAGCGGCACTGAAGCTTTCTTT. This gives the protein CASSLLRSGTEAFF. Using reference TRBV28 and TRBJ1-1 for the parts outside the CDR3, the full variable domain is DVKVTQSSRYLVKRTGEKVFLECVQDMDHENMFWYRQDPGLGLRLIYFSYDVKMKEKGDIPEGYSVSREKKERFSLILESASTNQTSMYLCASSLLRSGTEAFFGQGTRLTVV.

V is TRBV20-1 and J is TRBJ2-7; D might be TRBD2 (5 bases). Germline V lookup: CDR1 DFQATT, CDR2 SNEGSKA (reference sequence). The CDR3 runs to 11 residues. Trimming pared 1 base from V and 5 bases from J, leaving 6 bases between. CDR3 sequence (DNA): TGCAGTGCTAGAGCGGGGAACGAGCAGTACTTC. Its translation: CSARAGNEQYF.

CDR3 region: CASSFSGTNYGYTF. The CDR3, as DNA: TGTGCCAGCAGTTTTTCCGGTACTAACTATGGCTACACCTTC. This chain uses TRBV28 with TRBJ1-2, with no clear D. Trimming shortened V by 3 bases and J by 0 bases, and 8 bases separated the two germline ends. Germline V gives CDR1 MDHEN, CDR2 SYDVKM. The CDR3 is 14 amino acids.

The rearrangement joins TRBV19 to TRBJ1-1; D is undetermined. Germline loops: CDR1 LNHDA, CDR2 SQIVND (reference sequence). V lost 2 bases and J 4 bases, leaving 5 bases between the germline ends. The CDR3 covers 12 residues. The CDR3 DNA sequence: TGTGCCAGTAGTATATCCTCCACTGAAGCTTTCTTT. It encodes CASSISSTEAFF.

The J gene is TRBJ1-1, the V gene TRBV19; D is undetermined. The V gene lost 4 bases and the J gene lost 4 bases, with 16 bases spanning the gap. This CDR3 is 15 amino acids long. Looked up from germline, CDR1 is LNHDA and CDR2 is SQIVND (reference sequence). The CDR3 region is CASSTTVAPRTEAFF. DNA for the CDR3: TGTGCCAGTAGTACCACCGTCGCCCCGCGCACTGAAGCTTTCTTT.

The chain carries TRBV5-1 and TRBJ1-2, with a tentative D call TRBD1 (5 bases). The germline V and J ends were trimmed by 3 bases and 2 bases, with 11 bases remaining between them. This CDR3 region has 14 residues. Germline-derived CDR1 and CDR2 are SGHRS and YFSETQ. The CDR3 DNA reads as TGCGCCAGCAGCTCCCGGACACGAAACTATGGCTACACCTTC. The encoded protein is CASSSRTRNYGYTF.

The CDR3 nucleotides read TGTGCCAGCAGCGTAGCCAGCGGGAGGGCCCCCTACAATGAGCAGTTCTTC. Translated, it gives CASSVASGRAPYNEQFF. The chain uses TRBV9 and TRBJ2-1; the match to TRBD2 covers 10 bases. Germline V lookup: CDR1 SGDLS, CDR2 YYNGEE. Trimming removed 0 bases from V and 2 bases from J; junction bases left unmatched: 5. The CDR3 is made up of 17 amino acids.

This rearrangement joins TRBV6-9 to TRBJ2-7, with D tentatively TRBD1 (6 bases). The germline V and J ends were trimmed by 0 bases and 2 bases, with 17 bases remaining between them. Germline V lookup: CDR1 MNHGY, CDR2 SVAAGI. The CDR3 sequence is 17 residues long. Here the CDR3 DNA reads TGTGCCAGCAGTTATTCCCCCAACAGGGAGCGTCCCTACGAGCAGTACTTC. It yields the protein CASSYSPNRERPYEQYF.

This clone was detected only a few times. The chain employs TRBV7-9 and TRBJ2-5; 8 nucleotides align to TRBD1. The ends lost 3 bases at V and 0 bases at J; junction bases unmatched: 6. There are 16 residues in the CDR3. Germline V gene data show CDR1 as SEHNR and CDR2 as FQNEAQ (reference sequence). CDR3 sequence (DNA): TGTGCCAGCAGCTTTTCTAGGACAGGGTACCAAGAGACCCAGTACTTC. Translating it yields CASSFSRTGYQETQYF.

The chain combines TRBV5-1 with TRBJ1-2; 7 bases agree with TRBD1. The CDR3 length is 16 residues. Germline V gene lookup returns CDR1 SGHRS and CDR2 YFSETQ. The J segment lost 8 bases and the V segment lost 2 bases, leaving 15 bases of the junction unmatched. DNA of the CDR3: TGCGCCAGCAGCTTTCCGCCGGGACAGCCTCCTTCGGGCTACACCTTC. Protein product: CASSFPPGQPPSGYTF. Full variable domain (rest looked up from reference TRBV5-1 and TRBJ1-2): KAGVTQTPRYLIKTRGQQVTLSCSPISGHRSVSWYQQTPGQGLQFLFEYFSETQRNKGNFPGRFSGRQFSNSRSEMNVSTLELGDSALYLCASSFPPGQPPSGYTFGSGTRLTVV.

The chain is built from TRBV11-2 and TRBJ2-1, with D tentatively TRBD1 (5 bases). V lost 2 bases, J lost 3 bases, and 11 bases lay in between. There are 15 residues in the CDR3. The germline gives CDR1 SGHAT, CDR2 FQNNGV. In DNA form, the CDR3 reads TGTGCCAGCAGCTTACAGGGCCTAGACTACAATGAGCAGTTCTTC. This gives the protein CASSLQGLDYNEQFF.

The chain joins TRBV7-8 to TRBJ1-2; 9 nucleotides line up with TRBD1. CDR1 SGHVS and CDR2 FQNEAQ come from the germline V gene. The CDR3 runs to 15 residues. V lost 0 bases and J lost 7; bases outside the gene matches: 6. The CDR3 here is CASSLAGQGWFGYTF. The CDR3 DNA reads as TGTGCCAGCAGCTTAGCGGGACAGGGTTGGTTTGGCTACACCTTC.

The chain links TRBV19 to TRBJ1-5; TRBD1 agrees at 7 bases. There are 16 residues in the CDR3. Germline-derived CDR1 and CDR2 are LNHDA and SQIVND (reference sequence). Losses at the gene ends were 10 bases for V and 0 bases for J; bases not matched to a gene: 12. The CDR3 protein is CATKRGQGDSNQPQHF. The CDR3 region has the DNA TGTGCCACCAAGAGGGGGCAGGGTGATAGCAATCAGCCCCAGCATTTT.

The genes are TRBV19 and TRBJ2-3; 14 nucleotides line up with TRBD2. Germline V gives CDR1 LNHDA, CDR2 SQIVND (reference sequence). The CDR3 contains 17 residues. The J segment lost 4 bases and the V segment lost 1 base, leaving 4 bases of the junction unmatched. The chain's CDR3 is CASSIGGLAGAADTQYF. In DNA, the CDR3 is TGTGCCAGTAGTATAGGGGGACTAGCGGGAGCTGCAGATACGCAGTATTTT.

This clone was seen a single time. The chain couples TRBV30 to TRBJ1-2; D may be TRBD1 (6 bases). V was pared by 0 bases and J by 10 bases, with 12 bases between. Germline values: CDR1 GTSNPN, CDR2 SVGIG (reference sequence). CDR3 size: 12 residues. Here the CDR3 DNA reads TGTGCCTGGAGTGTGGGGGCCCTTGCCTACACCTTC. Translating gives CAWSVGALAYTF.

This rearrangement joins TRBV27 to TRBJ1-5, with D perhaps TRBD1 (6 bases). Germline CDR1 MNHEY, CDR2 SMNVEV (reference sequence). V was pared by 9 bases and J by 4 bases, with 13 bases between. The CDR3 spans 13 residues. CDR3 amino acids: CASGRQANQPQHF. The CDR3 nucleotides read TGTGCCAGTGGTCGACAGGCGAATCAGCCCCAGCATTTT.

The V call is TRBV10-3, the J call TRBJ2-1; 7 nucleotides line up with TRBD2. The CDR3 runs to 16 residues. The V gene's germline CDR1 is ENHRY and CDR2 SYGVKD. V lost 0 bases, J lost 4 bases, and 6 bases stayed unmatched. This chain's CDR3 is CAISESTLAPYNEQFF. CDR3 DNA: TGTGCCATCAGTGAGTCAACACTAGCGCCATACAATGAGCAGTTCTTC.

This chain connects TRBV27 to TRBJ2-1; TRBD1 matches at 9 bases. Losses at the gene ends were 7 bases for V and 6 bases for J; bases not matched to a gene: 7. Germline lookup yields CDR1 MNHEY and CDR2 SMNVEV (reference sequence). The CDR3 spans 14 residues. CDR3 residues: CASKLWTGANEQFF. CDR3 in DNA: TGTGCCAGCAAACTCTGGACAGGGGCCAATGAGCAGTTCTTC.

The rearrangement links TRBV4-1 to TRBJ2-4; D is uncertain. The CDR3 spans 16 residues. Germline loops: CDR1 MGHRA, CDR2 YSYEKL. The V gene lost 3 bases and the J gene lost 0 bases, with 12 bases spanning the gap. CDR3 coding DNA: TGCGCCAGCAGCCAGCTTGGTCCTATAGCCAAAAACATTCAGTACTTC. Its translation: CASSQLGPIAKNIQYF.

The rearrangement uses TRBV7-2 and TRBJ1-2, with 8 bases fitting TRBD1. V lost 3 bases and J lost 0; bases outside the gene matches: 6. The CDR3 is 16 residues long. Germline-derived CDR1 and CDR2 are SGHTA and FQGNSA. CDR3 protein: CASSLDREAPNYGYTF. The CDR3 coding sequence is TGTGCCAGCAGCTTGGACAGGGAGGCTCCTAACTATGGCTACACCTTC.

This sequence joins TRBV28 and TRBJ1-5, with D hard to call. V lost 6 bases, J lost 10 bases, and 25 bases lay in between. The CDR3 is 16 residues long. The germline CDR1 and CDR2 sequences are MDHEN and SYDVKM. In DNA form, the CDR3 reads TGTGCCAGCAGCTACACCCCGGCACTGGAGGGCCGTCCCCAGCATTTT. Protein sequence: CASSYTPALEGRPQHF.